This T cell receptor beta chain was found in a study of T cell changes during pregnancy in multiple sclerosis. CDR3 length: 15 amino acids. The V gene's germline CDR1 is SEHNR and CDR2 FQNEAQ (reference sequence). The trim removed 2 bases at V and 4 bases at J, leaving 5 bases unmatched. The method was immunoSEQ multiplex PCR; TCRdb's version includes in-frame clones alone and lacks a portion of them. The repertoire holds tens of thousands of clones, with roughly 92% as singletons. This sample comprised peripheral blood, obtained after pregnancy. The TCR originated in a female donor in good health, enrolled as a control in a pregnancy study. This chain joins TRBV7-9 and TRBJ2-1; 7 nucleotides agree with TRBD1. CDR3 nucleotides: TGTGCCAGCAGCTTAAACACAGGGGTTTACAATGAGCAGTTCTTC. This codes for CASSLNTGVYNEQFF.